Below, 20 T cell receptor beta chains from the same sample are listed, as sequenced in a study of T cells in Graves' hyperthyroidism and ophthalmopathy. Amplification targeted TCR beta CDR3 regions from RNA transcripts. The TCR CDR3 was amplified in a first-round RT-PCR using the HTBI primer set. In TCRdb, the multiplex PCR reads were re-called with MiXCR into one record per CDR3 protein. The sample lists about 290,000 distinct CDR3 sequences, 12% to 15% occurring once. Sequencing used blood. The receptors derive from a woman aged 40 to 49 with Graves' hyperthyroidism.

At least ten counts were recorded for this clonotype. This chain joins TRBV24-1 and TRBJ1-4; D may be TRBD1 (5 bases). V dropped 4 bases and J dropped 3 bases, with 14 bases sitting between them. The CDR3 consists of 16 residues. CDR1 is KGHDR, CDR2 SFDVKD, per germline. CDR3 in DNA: TGTGCCACCAGTGACTCCCGTGGGACTCCTAATGAAAAACTGTTTTTT. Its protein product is CATSDSRGTPNEKLFF.

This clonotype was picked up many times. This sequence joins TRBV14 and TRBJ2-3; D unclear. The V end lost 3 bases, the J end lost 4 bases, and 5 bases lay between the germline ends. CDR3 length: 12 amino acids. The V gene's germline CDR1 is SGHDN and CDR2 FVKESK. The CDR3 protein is CASSHRPDTQYF. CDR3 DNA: TGTGCCAGCAGCCACCGCCCAGATACGCAGTATTTT.

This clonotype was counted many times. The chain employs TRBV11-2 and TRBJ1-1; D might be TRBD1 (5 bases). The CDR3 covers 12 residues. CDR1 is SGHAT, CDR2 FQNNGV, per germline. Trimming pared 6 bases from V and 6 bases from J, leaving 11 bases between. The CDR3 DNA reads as TGTGCCAGCAGTTCAGGGATGTCTGAAGCTTTCTTT. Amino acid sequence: CASSSGMSEAFF.

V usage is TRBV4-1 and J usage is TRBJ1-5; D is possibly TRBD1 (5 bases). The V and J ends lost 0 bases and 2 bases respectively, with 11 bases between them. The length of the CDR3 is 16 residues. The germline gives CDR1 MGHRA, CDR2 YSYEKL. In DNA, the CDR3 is TGCGCCAGCAGCCAAGAAGTTGGGGGAGGCAATCAGCCCCAGCATTTT. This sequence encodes CASSQEVGGGNQPQHF.

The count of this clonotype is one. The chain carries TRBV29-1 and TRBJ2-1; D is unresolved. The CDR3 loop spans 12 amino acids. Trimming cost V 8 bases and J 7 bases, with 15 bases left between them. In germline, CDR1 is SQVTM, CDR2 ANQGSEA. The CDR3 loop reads CSPGRAENEQFF. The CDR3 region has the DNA TGCAGCCCCGGTCGTGCAGAGAATGAGCAGTTCTTC.

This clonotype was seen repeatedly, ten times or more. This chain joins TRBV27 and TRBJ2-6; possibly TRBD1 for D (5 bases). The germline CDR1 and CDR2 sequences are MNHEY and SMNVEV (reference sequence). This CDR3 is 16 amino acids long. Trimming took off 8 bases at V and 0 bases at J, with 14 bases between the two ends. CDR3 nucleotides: TGTGCCAGCTTAGGCCTAGGGGTCTCTGGGGCCAACGTCCTGACTTTC. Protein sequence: CASLGLGVSGANVLTF. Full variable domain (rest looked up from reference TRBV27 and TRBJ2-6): EAQVTQNPRYLITVTGKKLTVTCSQNMNHEYMSWYRQDPGLGLRQIYYSMNVEVTDKGDVPEGYKVSRKEKRNFPLILESPSPNQTSLYFCASLGLGVSGANVLTFGAGSRLTVL.

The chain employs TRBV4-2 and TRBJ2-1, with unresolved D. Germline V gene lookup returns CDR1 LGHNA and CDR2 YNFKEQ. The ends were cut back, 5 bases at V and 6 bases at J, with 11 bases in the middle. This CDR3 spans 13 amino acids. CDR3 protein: CASSRNVFNEQFF. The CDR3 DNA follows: TGTGCCAGCAGCAGAAACGTATTCAATGAGCAGTTCTTC.

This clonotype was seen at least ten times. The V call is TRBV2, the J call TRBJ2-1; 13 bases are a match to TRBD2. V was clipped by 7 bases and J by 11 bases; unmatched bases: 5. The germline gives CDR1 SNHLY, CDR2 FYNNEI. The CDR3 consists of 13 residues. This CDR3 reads CASKGTSGIQQFF. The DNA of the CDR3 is TGTGCCAGCAAGGGGACTAGCGGGATTCAGCAGTTCTTC.

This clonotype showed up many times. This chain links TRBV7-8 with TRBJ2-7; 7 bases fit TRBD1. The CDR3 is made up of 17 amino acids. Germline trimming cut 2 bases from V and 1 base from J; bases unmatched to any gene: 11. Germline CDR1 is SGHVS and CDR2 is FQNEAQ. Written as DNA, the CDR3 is TGTGCCAGCAGCTTATTTAGAACCGGGACAGATTCCTACGAGCAGTACTTC. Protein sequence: CASSLFRTGTDSYEQYF.

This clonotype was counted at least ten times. In DNA, the CDR3 is TGTGCCAGCAGCTTAGGACTGGGGCAGCCACAAGAGACCCAGTACTTC. It specifies CASSLGLGQPQETQYF. The chain recombines TRBV11-2 with TRBJ2-5; tentative D call: TRBD1 (5 bases). V was clipped by 1 base and J by 2 bases, with 14 bases between them. This CDR3 region has 16 residues. CDR1 is SGHAT, CDR2 FQNNGV, per germline.

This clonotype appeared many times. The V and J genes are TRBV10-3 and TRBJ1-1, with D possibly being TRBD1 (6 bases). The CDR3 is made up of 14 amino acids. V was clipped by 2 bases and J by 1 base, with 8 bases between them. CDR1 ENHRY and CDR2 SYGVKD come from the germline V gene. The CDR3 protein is CAISEEGGNTEAFF. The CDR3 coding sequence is TGTGCCATCAGTGAGGAGGGGGGGAACACTGAAGCTTTCTTT.

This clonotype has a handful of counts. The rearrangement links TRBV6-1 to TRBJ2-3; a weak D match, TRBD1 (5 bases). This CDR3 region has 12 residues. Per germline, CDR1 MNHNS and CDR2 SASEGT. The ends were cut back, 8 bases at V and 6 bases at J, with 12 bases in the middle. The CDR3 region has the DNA TGTGCCAGCGTGAAGGGGCGGGATACGCAGTATTTT. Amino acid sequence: CASVKGRDTQYF.

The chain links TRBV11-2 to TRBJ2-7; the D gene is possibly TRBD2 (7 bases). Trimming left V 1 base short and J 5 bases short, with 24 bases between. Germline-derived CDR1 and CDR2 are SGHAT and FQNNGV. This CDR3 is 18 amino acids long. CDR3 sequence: CASSLGGGRLSVSHEQYF. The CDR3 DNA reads TGTGCCAGCAGCTTAGGGGGGGGCAGGTTGAGCGTATCCCACGAGCAGTACTTC. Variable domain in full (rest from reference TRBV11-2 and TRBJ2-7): EAGVAQSPRYKIIEKRQSVAFWCNPISGHATLYWYQQILGQGPKLLIQFQNNGVVDDSQLPKDRFSAERLKGVDSTLKIQPAKLEDSAVYLCASSLGGGRLSVSHEQYFGPGTRLTVT.

CDR3 amino acids: CSVEDLAGPLQETQYF. CDR3 DNA: TGCAGCGTTGAAGATCTGGCGGGTCCCCTCCAAGAGACCCAGTACTTC. The V call is TRBV29-1, the J call TRBJ2-5, with TRBD2 as a possible D gene (5 bases). Per germline, CDR1 SQVTM and CDR2 ANQGSEA. There are 16 residues in the CDR3. V was pared by 0 bases and J by 1 base, with 15 bases between.

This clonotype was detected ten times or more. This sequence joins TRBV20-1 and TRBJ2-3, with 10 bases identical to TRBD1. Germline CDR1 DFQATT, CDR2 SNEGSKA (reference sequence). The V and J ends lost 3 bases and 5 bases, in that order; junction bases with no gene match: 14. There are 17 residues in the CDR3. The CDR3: CSARSTLGTGDRDTQYF. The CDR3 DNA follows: TGCAGTGCTAGGTCCACCCTCGGGACAGGGGATAGAGATACGCAGTATTTT.

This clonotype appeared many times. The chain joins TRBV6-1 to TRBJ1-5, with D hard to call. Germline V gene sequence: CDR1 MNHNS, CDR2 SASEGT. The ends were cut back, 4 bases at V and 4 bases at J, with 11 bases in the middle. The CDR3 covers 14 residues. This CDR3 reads CASSGGSANQPQHF. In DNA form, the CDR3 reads TGTGCCAGCAGTGGCGGGTCAGCTAATCAGCCCCAGCATTTT.

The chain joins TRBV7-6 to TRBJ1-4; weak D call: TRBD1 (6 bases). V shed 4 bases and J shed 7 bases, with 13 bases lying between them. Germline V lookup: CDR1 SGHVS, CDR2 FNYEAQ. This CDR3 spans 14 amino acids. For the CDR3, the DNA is TGTGCCAGCAGCTCCAAACGAGGGGGTGAAAAACTGTTTTTT. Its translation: CASSSKRGGEKLFF.

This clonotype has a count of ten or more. As DNA, the CDR3 is TGTGCCAGCAGTTTTAGGACTAGCGGCCTCAATGAGCAGTTCTTC. Translation gives CASSFRTSGLNEQFF. The chain joins TRBV28 to TRBJ2-1; TRBD2 agrees at 10 bases. Germline-derived CDR1 and CDR2 are MDHEN and SYDVKM. CDR3 length equals 15 residues. V trimming: 3 bases; J trimming: 6 bases; junction bases outside the gene matches: 5.

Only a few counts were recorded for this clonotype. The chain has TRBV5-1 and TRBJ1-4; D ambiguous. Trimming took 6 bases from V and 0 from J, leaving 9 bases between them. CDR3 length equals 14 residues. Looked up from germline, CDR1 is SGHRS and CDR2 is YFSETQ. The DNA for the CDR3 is TGCGCCAGCACAGTAGGGTCAACTAATGAAAAACTGTTTTTT. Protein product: CASTVGSTNEKLFF.

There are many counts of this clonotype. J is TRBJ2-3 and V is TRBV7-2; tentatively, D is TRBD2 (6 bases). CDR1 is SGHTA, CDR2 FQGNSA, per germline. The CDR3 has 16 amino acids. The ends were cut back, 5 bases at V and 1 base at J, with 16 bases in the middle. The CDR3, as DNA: TGTGCCAGCAGCCTCCAGAGCGGAGGGGGCACAGATACGCAGTATTTT. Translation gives CASSLQSGGGTDTQYF.